This T cell receptor (beta chain) was observed in a study of blood T cell repertoires in COVID-19. Overall study context: Acute and convalescent COVID-19 samples came from the United States, Italy and Spain.

TCRdb keeps only in-frame clones here, not all; method: immunoSEQ multiplex PCR. The data show 300,000 to 400,000 clones, with around 87% seen just once and approximately 7.8% held by the top ten. V lost 1 base and J lost 4, with 12 bases in between. Germline V gene sequence: CDR1 SGHNT, CDR2 YENEEA. This CDR3 contains 15 residues. The receptor comes from a woman in her forties or fifties who had recovered from COVID-19. The sample was peripheral blood. The chain combines TRBV11-3 with TRBJ2-3; the D gene is possibly TRBD2 (6 bases). CDR3 in DNA: TGTGCCAGCAGCTTAGGGCGGGACGATTCAGATACGCAGTATTTT. Its protein is CASSLGRDDSDTQYF.